The sequence of this T cell receptor beta chain was determined in a study of radiation and T cells in renal cell carcinoma. Study observations and caveats: Baseline intratumoral clonotype presence is unknown without pretreatment biopsies. Top tumor clonotypes rose in blood 2 weeks post-radiation, then contracted.

The method was immunoSEQ multiplex PCR; TCRdb's version includes in-frame clones alone and lacks a portion of them. The repertoire holds around 94,000 clones, with 75% to 90% as singletons. The germline CDR1 and CDR2 sequences are SGHTA and FQGNSA. This CDR3 comprises 13 residues. Trimming left V 1 base short and J 5 bases short, with 8 bases between. Specified time point: baseline pretreatment blood. As for treatment: 15 Gy SBRT to primary tumor, nephrectomy 4 weeks later. Clear cell pathology was present in this patient's renal cell carcinoma. Notes on this clone: The antigen remains undetermined.

The rearrangement joins TRBV7-2 to TRBJ2-5; D gene unclear. This receptor was obtained from a man between 45 and 60 years old with renal cell carcinoma. Sequences were derived from blood, sampled from a patient whose treatment included radiotherapy and nephrectomy. The CDR3 DNA is TGTGCCAGCAGCTTAGTTTTGCGTGAGACCCAGTACTTC. It specifies CASSLVLRETQYF.